This entry features one T cell receptor (beta chain) sequence. Antigen unknown. The data originate from a study of shared clonotypes between healthy human individuals. About the study: Participating donors consisted of a couple of women and a few men aged 18 to 49. Each donor contributed plates that comprised three CD4 naive, three CD4 memory, two CD8 naive and one CD8 memory.

The CDR3 contains 15 residues. CDR1 SGHTA and CDR2 FQGNSA come from the germline V gene. V gave up 5 bases and J gave up 5 bases; unmatched junction bases: 7. CD45RO negativity and positive selection for CCR7 defined naive CD8 cells, a population that excluded terminally differentiated effector memory CD45RA+ cells. The study's findings and limits: Approximately 5% was the fraction of naive CD4 clonotypes found shared across several donors.

Deep was the level used in running the assay. TCRdb's copy holds only in-frame clones and misses some; the assay was immunoSEQ multiplex PCR. The sample yields more than 550,000 clones, under 95% seen once. The rearrangement links TRBV7-2 to TRBJ1-5; 9 bases map to TRBD1. Sequencing input: naive CD8+ T cells sorted from blood. The clonotype originates from a man in his thirties or forties in good health. CDR3 DNA sequence: TGTGCCAGCAGCACTTGGACAGGGGTTGATCAGCCCCAGCATTTT. It translates to CASSTWTGVDQPQHF.